The 15 T cell receptor beta chains below all came from one sample that was sequenced in a study of T cells expressing NK-cell markers. TCRdb re-called the 5' RACE reads and shows each CDR3 protein once, DNA omitted. This sample's table has 300,000 to 450,000 distinct CDR3 sequences. Input material: blood T cells: a sorted CD56 or NKG2C T cell subset, CD4+ or CD8+ T cells, or bulk PBMC T cells (not recorded which). These receptors were obtained from a man aged 18 to 69 in good health.

This chain uses TRBV12-5 with TRBJ2-1; TCRdb returns TRBD1, unconfirmable since there is no DNA. Germline values: CDR1 LGHNT, CDR2 FRNRAP. This CDR3 comprises 14 residues. The CDR3: CASGLSGSSNEQFF.

The CDR3 here is CASSSQGQHTEAFF. The chain uses TRBV7-9 and TRBJ1-1; TCRdb lists TRBD1, though no DNA is available to test this call. The germline V gene has CDR1 SEHNR and CDR2 FQNEAQ (reference sequence). This CDR3 contains 14 residues.

This chain joins TRBV29-1 and TRBJ2-6; the TCRdb D gene call, TRBD2, has no DNA to confirm it. Germline CDR1 SQVTM, CDR2 ANQGSEA. The CDR3 runs 19 residues. The CDR3 region is CSASQVGGFGPSGANVLTF.

The chain is built from TRBV7-9 and TRBJ1-6; TCRdb reports TRBD1, a call that lacks DNA to check it against. Looked up from germline, CDR1 is SEHNR and CDR2 is FQNEAQ (reference sequence). The CDR3 spans 14 residues. CDR3: CASSKTGDNSPLHF. Full variable domain (remainder filled in from reference TRBV7-9 and TRBJ1-6): DTGVSQNPRHKITKRGQNVTFRCDPISEHNRLYWYRQTLGQGPEFLTYFQNEAQLEKSRLLSDRFSAERPKGSFSTLEIQRTEQGDSAMYLCASSKTGDNSPLHFGNGTRLTVT.

The J gene is TRBJ2-3, the V gene TRBV20-1; without DNA, the TCRdb call of TRBD2 cannot be checked. This CDR3 contains 16 residues. Germline-derived CDR1 and CDR2 are DFQATT and SNEGSKA (reference sequence). CDR3 sequence: CSARPKTSGGPDTQYF.

The chain is built from TRBV27 and TRBJ1-1; TCRdb's D call, TRBD1, is unchecked because there is no DNA. CDR3 length equals 14 residues. In germline, CDR1 is MNHEY, CDR2 SMNVEV (reference sequence). This CDR3 reads CASSPQGVNTEAFF.

The rearrangement uses TRBV4-1 and TRBJ1-6. CDR1 and CDR2 (germline): MGHRA, YSYEKL. The CDR3 has 16 residues. The chain's CDR3 is CASSHPSGGDNSPLHF.

The chain employs TRBV11-2 and TRBJ1-3. Germline CDR1 and CDR2: SGHAT and FQNNGV. This CDR3 has 13 residues. CDR3 residues: CASSLLGSHTIYF.

The gene calls are TRBV19 and TRBJ2-3; TCRdb proposes TRBD1, but this gene call is untestable without DNA. The germline V gene has CDR1 LNHDA and CDR2 SQIVND (reference sequence). The CDR3 length is 14 residues. Here the CDR3 reads CANRGARRTDTQYF.

CDR3 in amino acids: CASSQIVGRGGGDTQYF. The rearrangement uses TRBV4-2 and TRBJ2-3; as DNA is missing, the TRBD2 call by TCRdb cannot be tested. Germline-derived CDR1 and CDR2 are LGHNA and YNFKEQ. The length of the CDR3 is 17 residues.

V and J are TRBV28 and TRBJ2-4; without DNA, the TCRdb call of TRBD1 cannot be checked. The V gene's germline CDR1 is MDHEN and CDR2 SYDVKM. This CDR3 has 15 amino acids. The CDR3 reads CASSAGGLAKNIQYF.

The V and J genes are TRBV11-2 and TRBJ2-3; there is no DNA to check the TCRdb D call of TRBD2. Per the germline V gene, CDR1 is SGHAT and CDR2 is FQNNGV. This CDR3 region has 15 residues. The CDR3 region is CASSGGGVRTDTQYF.

The rearrangement joins TRBV7-9 to TRBJ2-3; lacking DNA, the TRBD2 call made by TCRdb goes unchecked. CDR1 and CDR2 from the germline V gene are SEHNR and FQNEAQ (reference sequence). CDR3 size: 15 residues. CDR3 sequence reads: CASSRGLAATDTQYF.

The rearrangement joins TRBV9 to TRBJ2-1; absent DNA, TCRdb's TRBD2 call cannot be checked. This CDR3 is 15 amino acids long. Looked up from germline, CDR1 is SGDLS and CDR2 is YYNGEE. This CDR3 reads CASSPPGLPFHEQFF.

The rearrangement uses TRBV28 and TRBJ2-6; the TCRdb D gene call, TRBD2, has no DNA to confirm it. This CDR3 is 19 amino acids long. CDR1 and CDR2 from the germline V gene are MDHEN and SYDVKM. The CDR3: CASSSPRGAGGSGANVLTF.